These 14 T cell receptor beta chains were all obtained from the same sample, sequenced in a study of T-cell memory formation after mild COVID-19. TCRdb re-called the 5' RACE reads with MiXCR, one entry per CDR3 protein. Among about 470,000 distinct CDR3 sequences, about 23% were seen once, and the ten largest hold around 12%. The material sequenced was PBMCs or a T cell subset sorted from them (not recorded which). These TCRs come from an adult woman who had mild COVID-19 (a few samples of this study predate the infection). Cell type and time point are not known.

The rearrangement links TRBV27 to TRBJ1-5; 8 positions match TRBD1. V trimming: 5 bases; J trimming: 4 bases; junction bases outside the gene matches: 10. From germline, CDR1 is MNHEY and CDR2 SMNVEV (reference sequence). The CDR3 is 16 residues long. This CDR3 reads CASSPGQGQGNQPQHF. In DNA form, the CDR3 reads TGTGCCAGCAGTCCCGGACAGGGTCAAGGAAATCAGCCCCAGCATTTT.

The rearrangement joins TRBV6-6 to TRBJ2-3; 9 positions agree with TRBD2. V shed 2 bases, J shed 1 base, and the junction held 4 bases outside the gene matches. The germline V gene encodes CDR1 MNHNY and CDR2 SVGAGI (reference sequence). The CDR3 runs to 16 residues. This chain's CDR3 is CASSYGTSGRTDTQYF. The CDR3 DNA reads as TGTGCCAGCAGTTACGGTACTAGCGGGCGCACAGATACGCAGTATTTT.

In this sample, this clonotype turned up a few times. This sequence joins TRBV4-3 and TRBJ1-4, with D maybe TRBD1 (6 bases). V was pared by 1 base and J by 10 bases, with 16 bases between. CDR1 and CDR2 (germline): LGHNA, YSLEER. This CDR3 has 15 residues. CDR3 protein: CASSQVRAQGAKLFF. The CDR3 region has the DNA TGCGCCAGCAGCCAAGTCAGGGCACAGGGAGCAAAACTGTTTTTT.

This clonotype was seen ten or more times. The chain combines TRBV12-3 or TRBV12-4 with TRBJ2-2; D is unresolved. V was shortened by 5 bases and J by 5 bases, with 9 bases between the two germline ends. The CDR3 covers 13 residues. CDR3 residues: CASSPARTGELFF. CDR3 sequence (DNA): TGTGCCAGCAGTCCGGCGCGAACCGGGGAGCTGTTTTTT.

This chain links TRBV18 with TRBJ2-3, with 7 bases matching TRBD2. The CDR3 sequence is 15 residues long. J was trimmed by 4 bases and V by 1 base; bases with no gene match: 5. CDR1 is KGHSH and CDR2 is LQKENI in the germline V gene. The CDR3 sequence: CASSPLPGRADTQYF. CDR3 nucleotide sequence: TGTGCCAGCTCACCACTCCCAGGGAGGGCAGATACGCAGTATTTT.

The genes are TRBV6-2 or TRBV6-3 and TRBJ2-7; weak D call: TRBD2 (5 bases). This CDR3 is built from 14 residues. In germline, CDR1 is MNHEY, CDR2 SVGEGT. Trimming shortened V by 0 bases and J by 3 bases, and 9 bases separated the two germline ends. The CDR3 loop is CASSYSSDHYEQYF. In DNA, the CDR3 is TGTGCCAGCAGTTACTCTAGCGACCACTACGAGCAGTACTTC.

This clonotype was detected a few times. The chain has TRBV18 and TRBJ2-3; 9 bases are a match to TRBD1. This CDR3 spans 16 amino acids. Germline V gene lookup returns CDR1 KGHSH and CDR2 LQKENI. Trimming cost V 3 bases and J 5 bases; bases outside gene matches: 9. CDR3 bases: TGTGCCAGCTCACCGGCCACGGGACAGGGAAGAGATACGCAGTATTTT. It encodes CASSPATGQGRDTQYF.

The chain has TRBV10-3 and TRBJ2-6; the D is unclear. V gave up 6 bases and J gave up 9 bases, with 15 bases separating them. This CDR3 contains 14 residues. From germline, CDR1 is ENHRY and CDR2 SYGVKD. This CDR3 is CAISETTEFNVLTF. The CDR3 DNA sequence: TGTGCCATCAGCGAAACTACAGAGTTCAACGTCCTGACTTTC.

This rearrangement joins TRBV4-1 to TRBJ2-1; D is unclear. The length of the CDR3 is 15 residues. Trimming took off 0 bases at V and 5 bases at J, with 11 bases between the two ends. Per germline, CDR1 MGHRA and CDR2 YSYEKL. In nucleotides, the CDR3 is TGCGCCAGCAGCCAAGATGCCTACGGCGACAATGAGCAGTTCTTC. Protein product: CASSQDAYGDNEQFF.

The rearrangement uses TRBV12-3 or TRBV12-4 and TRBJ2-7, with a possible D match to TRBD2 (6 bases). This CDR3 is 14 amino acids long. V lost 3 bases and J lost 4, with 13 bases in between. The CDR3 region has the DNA TGTGCCAGCAGTTTGGCAGGGAGGAGGTACGAGCAGTACTTC. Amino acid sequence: CASSLAGRRYEQYF.

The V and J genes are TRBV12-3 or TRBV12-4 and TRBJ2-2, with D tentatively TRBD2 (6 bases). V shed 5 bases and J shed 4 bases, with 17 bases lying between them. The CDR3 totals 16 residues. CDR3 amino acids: CASSLRDFSGTGELFF. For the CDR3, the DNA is TGTGCCAGCAGTCTTAGGGACTTCTCGGGCACCGGGGAGCTGTTTTTT.

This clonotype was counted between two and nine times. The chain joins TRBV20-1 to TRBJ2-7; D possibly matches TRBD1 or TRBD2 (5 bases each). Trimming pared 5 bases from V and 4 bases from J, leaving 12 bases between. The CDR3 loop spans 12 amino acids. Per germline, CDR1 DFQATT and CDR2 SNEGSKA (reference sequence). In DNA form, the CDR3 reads TGCAGTGCTTCCCGGGACGGATACGAGCAGTACTTC. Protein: CSASRDGYEQYF.

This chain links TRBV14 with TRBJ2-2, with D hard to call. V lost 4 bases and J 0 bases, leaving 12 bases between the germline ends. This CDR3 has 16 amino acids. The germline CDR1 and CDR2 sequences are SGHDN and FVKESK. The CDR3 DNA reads TGTGCCAGCAGCCGTCAGCCCGATCCGAACACCGGGGAGCTGTTTTTT. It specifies CASSRQPDPNTGELFF.

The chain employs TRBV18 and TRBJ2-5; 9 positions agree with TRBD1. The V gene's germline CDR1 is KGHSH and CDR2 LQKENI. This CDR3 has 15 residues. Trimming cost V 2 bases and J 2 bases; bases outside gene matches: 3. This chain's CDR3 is CASSPMGQGQETQYF. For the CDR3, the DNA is TGTGCCAGCTCACCAATGGGACAGGGACAAGAGACCCAGTACTTC.